This record concerns one TCR beta chain sequence. Its antigen is still unknown. This record belongs to a study of monozygotic twins with inflammatory bowel disease. Study conclusions and caveats: Diversity of TCRbeta measured by inverse Simpson was lower in IBD patients than in healthy co-twins.

Skipping T cell sorting, the study isolated total RNA directly from whole blood. The authors used approximately 3.5 ug of total RNA per TCR library. A template switching step added UMIs, each with a 6-nucleotide sample barcode. From its re-call of the 5' RACE reads, TCRdb lists each CDR3 protein once, without DNA. This listing includes about 300,000 distinct CDR3 sequences. The clonotype was recovered from a human donor with ulcerative colitis or Crohn's disease, or a healthy co-twin of an affected twin (not recorded which). The source material was blood.

The CDR3 region is CASSYEASAKKTQYF. The J gene is TRBJ2-5, the V gene TRBV6-5; without DNA, the TCRdb call of TRBD2 cannot be checked. CDR1 is MNHEY, CDR2 SVGAGI, per germline. The CDR3 runs to 15 residues.